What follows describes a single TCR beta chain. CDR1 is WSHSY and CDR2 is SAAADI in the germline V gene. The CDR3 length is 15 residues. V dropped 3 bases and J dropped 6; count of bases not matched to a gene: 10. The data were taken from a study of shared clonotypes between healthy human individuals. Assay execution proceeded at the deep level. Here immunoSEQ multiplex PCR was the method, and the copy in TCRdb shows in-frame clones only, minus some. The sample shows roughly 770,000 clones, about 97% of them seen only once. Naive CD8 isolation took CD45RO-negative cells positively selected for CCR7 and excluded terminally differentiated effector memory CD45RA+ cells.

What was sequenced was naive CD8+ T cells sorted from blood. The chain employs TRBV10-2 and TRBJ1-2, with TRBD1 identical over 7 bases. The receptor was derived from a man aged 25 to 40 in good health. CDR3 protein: CASSDRGQLRNGYTF. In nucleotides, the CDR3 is TGCGCCAGCAGTGATCGGGGACAGTTGAGAAATGGCTACACCTTC.